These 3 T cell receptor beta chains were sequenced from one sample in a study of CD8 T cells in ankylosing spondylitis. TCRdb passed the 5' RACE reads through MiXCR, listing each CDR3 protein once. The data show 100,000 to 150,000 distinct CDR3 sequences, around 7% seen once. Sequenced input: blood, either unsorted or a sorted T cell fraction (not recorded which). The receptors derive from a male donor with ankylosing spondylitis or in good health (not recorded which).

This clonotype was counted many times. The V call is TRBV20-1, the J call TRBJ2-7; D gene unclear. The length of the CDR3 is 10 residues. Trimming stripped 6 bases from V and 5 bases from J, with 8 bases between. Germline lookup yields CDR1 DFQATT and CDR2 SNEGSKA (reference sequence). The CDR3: CSAFDHEQYF. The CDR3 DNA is TGCAGTGCCTTCGATCACGAGCAGTACTTC.

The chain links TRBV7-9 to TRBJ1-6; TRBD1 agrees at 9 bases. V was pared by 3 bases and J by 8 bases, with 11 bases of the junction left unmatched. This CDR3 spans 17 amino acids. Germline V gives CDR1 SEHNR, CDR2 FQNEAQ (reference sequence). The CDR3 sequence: CASSFAHGTGIDSPLHF. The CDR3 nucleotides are TGTGCCAGCAGCTTTGCCCATGGGACAGGGATAGATTCACCCCTCCACTTT.

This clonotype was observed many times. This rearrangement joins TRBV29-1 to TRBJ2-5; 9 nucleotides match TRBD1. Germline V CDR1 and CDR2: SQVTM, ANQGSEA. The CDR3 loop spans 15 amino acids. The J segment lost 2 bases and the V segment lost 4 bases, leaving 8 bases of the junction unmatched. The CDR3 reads CSVASGTGTQETQYF. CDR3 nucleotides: TGCAGCGTTGCAAGTGGGACAGGGACTCAAGAGACCCAGTACTTC.